This TCR beta chain was recovered during a study of blood T cell repertoires in COVID-19 (TCRdb year 2020). A note on the overall study: Samples covering the acute and convalescent phases of COVID-19 were provided by collaborators in the United States, Italy and Spain. A de-identified subject ID, COVID-19 status, age in years and sex were almost always included in the sample metadata. The prospective study material was composed of cDNA or gDNA derived from T cells, B-cell-depleted T cells, or PBMCs. The dataset comprised deeply sampled blood TCRbeta repertoires from subjects exposed to, actively infected with, or recovered from COVID-19. The repertoires were released in a freely available public database meant as a resource for research on the immune response to SARS-CoV-2. The samples were drawn from the first 160 participants of the ongoing ImmuneRACE study and from 1,200 or so subjects provided by 6 global collaborators. Where available, HLA class I and class II types were taken from metadata supplied by the sample provider and were not determined by assay-based typing.

TCRbeta CDR3 regions were amplified from genomic DNA by means of the immunoSEQ Assay, a bias-controlled multiplex PCR. For the original study's pipeline: Nucleated cell counts per sample were estimated from amplification of reference gene primers within the assay. To quantify the absolute abundance of each unique TCRbeta CDR3 rearrangement, sequence reads were collapsed and filtered. For each sample, productive Simpson clonality was calculated as the square root of Simpson's diversity index over productive rearrangements. TCRdb's version of the immuneACCESS table is confined to in-frame rearrangements and falls short of the full clone set. An unresolved V gene accounts for under half of the shortfall where checked; the remainder is of unknown origin. The V and J calls and clone size come from that table; D and trimming were worked out from the DNA. The sample profile shows over 150,000 clones; about 85% of them were found once. The biggest ten clones account for less than 10% of the sample.

The CDR3 holds 15 amino acids from the cysteine to the phenylalanine. Only the CDR3 part of the read is kept: 45 bases, read in frame from the first base. Germline trimming amounts to 2 bases on V and 4 bases on J, with 7 as the count of junction bases outside the gene matches. Via the germline V gene, CDR1 is SGHTA and CDR2 FQGNSA. Study-wide conclusions, independent of this receptor: How much clinical and demographic metadata was included differed by source and by participant, and the metadata was provided uncurated.

Concerning this clone: Its antigen specificity is not known. Base qualities were left out, and no much larger clone turns up one base away.

In Seattle, one collaborating source enrolled patients while the infection was active and tracked those patients longitudinally over the course of disease. The collaborating institutions used their own protocols to collect whole blood in K2EDTA tubes. For TCRbeta analysis, collaborators shipped samples in one of three forms: frozen whole blood, isolated PBMCs, or DNA extracted from either of those sample types. This TCR was sampled from an older woman with COVID-19, enrolled during active disease. The sequenced sample consisted of peripheral blood. Recombination joined TRBV7-2 with TRBJ1-2; 7 of the junction bases match TRBD1. CDR3 protein: CASSLQSGTVYGYTF. The bases read TGTGCCAGCAGCTTACAATCCGGGACAGTCTATGGCTACACCTTC.